The T cell receptor beta chain described here comes from a study of cytomegalovirus exposure and HLA in healthy donors (dated by TCRdb to between 2016 and 2019). Study-level background: According to an earlier analysis of around 600 of the donors, 200 million or so T cells yielded roughly 110 million unique TCR beta sequences and about 300 Gb of sequence data. About 300 gigabases of sequencing data and roughly 90 million unique TCR sequences were included in an early release covering under 650 HLA-typed donors. Donor age, sex, ethnicity and CMV serostatus were compiled together with the repertoire data. To predict cytomegalovirus infection status, the study combined high-throughput TCR immunosequencing, statistical association of individual TCRs with disease status, and machine learning. Among 300 to 500 genotyped donors of the cohort, an average of roughly 230,000 unique TCR beta nucleotide sequences was sequenced per donor, of which approximately 18% were non-productive. The genetic ancestry cluster associated with self-reported Caucasian donors included 81% of the roughly 400 genotyped donors. The study profiled the T cell repertoires of under 850 subjects by immunosequencing and related them to cytomegalovirus serostatus. A later genetic analysis took genome-wide SNP genotypes for about 65% of the 666 donors and used that subset as a discovery cohort. In a later analysis, previously published TCR beta repertoires from 550 to 700 donors were re-analyzed and high-resolution HLA genotyping was added so that TCR occurrence patterns could be studied. The study aimed to test whether signatures of past pathogen exposure could be identified by cataloging public T cell receptors. A separate validation cohort of 90 to 150 different subjects was used in addition to the 666-subject first cohort. Because of strong linkage in the cohort, roughly 5 DR-DQ haplotypes were treated as single units for association and clustering. Every discovery cohort repertoire had been produced on one sequencing platform. To decide whether each TCR beta V gene segment behaved as functional or pseudogenic, an earlier analysis of some 600 of the donors relied on high-throughput TCR beta sequencing. HLA typing covered class I and class II loci at four-digit resolution. The number of donors typed differed by locus, with about 629-630 for A, B, C, DRB1 and DQB1, around 520 for DQA1, 600 to 610 for DPA1, and around 460 for DPB1. The later analysis used no new phenotypic data to find candidate immune exposures, relying instead on TCR beta sequences and their occurrence across donors. Broad study findings and their caveats: A later analysis found that HLA-associated TCR beta chains were more clonally expanded and had lower generation probabilities than equally common non-associated chains. In a later analysis, most CMV-associated TCR beta chains were found to appear HLA-restricted, with HLA associations seemingly driven largely by CMV exposure. Specific HLA alleles were associated with roughly 17,000 TCR beta sequences at a false discovery rate of 0.05 in a later analysis. The authors suggested that the approach could potentially be generalized to other disease states and immunological phenotypes. Only TCR beta chains were sequenced in this cohort, and the absence of alpha or paired-chain data limited detectable features. Because counts were too low, around 18 rarely observed V segments, including chromosome 9 orphons, were left out of the earlier analysis of about 500 of the donors. In a later analysis, the rate of TCR association differed among HLA loci, with DRB1 alleles having the most associated TCRs and HLA-C alleles having the fewest. Broadly in line with IMGT annotations, most TCR beta V segments showed up in productive rearrangements about 87% or about 30% of the time in an earlier analysis of approximately 640 of the donors. CMV serostatus was the only immune exposure information available for the cohort. Most TCR sequences were observed very rarely across donors, whereas some public TCRs were present in many individuals. Roughly uniform sequencing depth across donors was assumed in presence/absence analyses, although this assumption may not hold. The study listed 150 to 200 TCR beta chains as associated with cytomegalovirus. In vitro tests confirmed that a few of the cytomegalovirus-associated TCR beta chains recognize cytomegalovirus antigens. A group of highly shared sequence variants was considered likely to be a technical artifact of the sequencing pipeline. In a later genetic analysis, a missense DCLRE1C variant was associated with V-gene and J-gene trimming of TCR beta chains, and the association was replicated in an independent cohort. Strong co-occurrence of HLA alleles, especially DR and DQ, made assigning TCR associations to individual alleles difficult. Correlated functional status among segregating V segments might reflect linkage disequilibrium, but an unknown experimental factor could not be ruled out. The 87-base-pair reads could not distinguish some IMGT-functional V segments, including TRBV6-2 and TRBV6-3, so those segments were excluded. In a later analysis, several top co-occurrence clusters were reported to appear linked to parvovirus B19, influenza, CMV and Epstein-Barr virus. A later genetic analysis reported fewer N-insertions in productive TCRs among donors in an Asian-associated ancestry cluster than the roughly 700-donor mean. The classifier was reported to diagnose cytomegalovirus status with high specificity and sensitivity in both the original cohort and the validation cohort. A further reported finding was that TCR beta sequences accurately predicted the HLA-A and HLA-B alleles for most subjects in the first cohort. Because some donors lacked HLA typing at each locus, the association tests relied only on the typed subset.

The library was obtained by the immunoSEQ multiplex PCR assay. The multiplex PCR relied on a mix of 60 forward primers for TCR Vbeta segments and 13 reverse primers for TCR Jbeta segments. A multiplex PCR assay on genomic DNA amplified the CDR3 region of rearranged TCR beta genes. Amplified TCR beta libraries were sequenced as 87-base-pair reads on the Illumina HiSeq System. On the study's bioinformatics: Across the 700 or so repertoires, a later analysis counted 80 million or so unique TCR beta chains, roughly 11 million of which were shared by at least two donors. To remove PCR and sequencing errors, raw reads were error-corrected and collapsed into unique sequences using a nearest-neighbor algorithm that merged closely related sequences. Alignment of CDR3 sequences to IMGT reference sequences was used to assign V, D and J gene segments. For a sequence to be retained, at least a six-nucleotide match to both a V gene segment and a J gene segment was required. A rearrangement was called productive if the CDR3 had no stop codons and remained in frame with V and J, and every other rearrangement was called non-productive. CDR3 was defined by IMGT convention, running from the second conserved V-encoded cysteine to the conserved J-encoded phenylalanine. In an earlier analysis of more than 550 of the donors, sequences lacking an unambiguous match to a single V gene segment were excluded. An earlier analysis of a few hundred of the donors classified V segments as functional when productive rearrangements were above 56.7% and as segregating when the standard deviation between donors was above 5%. To diagnose cytomegalovirus status from the catalog of TCR beta chain sequences, a statistical classification framework was built. In a later analysis, V and J genes were assigned by comparing TCR nucleotide sequences against IMGT/GENE-DB human TR gene sequences. A later analysis assigned CDR3 sequences and most-parsimonious VDJ recombination scenarios with the TCRdist pipeline. A later analysis defined each TCR beta chain by its CDR3 amino acid sequence plus V-gene family, and excluded reads lacking a unique V-gene family. To address suspected cross-contamination and a sequencing artifact, a later analysis removed over 500 highly shared, low-generation-probability nucleotide sequences. A later analysis calculated a clonal expansion index for each public chain from normalized within-repertoire ranks of inferred template counts. In a later analysis, generation probabilities were computed using a VDJ recombination model fitted to out-of-frame rearrangements, and the results were checked against IGoR. Hypergeometric tests were used in a later analysis to score TCR-TCR, TCR-HLA and TCR-CMV co-occurrence, with a repertoire-size bias correction applied to the TCR pairs. False discovery rates were estimated in a later analysis by permuting HLA or CMV assignments 20 times. In a later analysis, co-occurring TCRs were grouped using DBSCAN, with TCRdist sequence similarity added in when clustering inside HLA-allele-positive subsets. Repertoires with fewer than 30,000 or more than 120,000 public chains were left out of co-occurrence clustering, as were a handful of repertoires with anomalous nucleotide sharing. The table comes from immuneACCESS by way of TCRdb, which keeps in-frame sequences with V and J called. Part of the clones is missing from these tables; in studies checked, under half for an unresolved V gene and the rest for unknown reasons. V, J and clone size are taken as reported in that table, and D and trimming were inferred from the DNA itself. In all, the sample holds approximately 100,000 clones, and around 79% of those were seen once. The leading ten clones occupy about 3.4% of the sample.

The CDR3 holds 15 amino acids from the cysteine to the phenylalanine. The only DNA kept is the CDR3, 45 bases in frame from the first base. Trimming at the junction amounts to 10 bases on V and 7 bases on J, and the germline ends lie 22 bases apart. Sequences LGHNA (CDR1) and YSLEER (CDR2) are obtained from the germline V gene. A note on this clone: Its cognate antigen has yet to be identified. No much larger clone is present one base from it, and per-base qualities are unavailable.

The cohort consisted of 600 or so healthy bone marrow donors. At the time of sampling, all cohort members were nominally healthy, though unrecorded immune exposures were likely present. The donor was CMV seronegative and belonged to the group of several hundred seronegative cohort members. Each donor provided a peripheral blood sample, and peripheral blood mononuclear cells were used for TCR beta sequencing. Genomic DNA extraction from the blood cell samples was performed with the Qiagen DNeasy Blood Extraction Kit. This sequence uses TRBV4-3 and TRBJ1-4; possibly the D gene is TRBD1, per 6 matching bases. What was sequenced was PBMCs. The receptor's source is a middle-aged woman in good health and CMV-seronegative. The DNA reads as follows: TGCGCCACCAAGCCAAGATATGAGACAGGTGAAAAACTGTTTTTT. This codes for CATKPRYETGEKLFF.